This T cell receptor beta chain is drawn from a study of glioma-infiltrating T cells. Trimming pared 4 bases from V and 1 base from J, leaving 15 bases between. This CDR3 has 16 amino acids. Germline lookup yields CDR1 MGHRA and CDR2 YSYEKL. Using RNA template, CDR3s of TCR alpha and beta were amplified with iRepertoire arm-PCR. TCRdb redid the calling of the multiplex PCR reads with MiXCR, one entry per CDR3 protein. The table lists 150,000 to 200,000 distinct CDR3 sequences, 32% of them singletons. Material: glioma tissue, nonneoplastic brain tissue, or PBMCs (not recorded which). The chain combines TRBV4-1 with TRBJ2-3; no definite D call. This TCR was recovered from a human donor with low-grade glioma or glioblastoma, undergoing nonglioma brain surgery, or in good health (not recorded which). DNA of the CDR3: TGCGCCAGCAGCCCCCAGGCTACGCGCGGCACAGATACGCAGTATTTT. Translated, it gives CASSPQATRGTDTQYF.